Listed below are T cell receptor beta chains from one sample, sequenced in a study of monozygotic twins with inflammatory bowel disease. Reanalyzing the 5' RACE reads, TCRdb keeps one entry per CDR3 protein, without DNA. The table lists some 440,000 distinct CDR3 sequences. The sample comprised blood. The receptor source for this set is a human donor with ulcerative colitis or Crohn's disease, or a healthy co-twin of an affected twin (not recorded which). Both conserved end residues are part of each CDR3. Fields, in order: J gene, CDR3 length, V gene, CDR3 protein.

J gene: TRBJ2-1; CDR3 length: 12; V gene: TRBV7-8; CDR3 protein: CASSLGALEQFF
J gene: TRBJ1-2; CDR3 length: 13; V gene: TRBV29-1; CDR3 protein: CSVVRTGTSGYTF
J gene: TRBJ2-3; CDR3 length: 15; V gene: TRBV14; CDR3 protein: CASSQDRTGADTQYF
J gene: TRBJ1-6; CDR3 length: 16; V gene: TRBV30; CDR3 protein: CACIDGVVSYNSPLHF
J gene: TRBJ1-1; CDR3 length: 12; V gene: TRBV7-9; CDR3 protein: CASSLGETEAFF
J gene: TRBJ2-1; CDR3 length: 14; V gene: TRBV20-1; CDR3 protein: CRLEGDSEYNEQFF
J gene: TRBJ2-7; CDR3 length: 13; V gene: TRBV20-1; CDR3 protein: CSAQRAPASEQYF
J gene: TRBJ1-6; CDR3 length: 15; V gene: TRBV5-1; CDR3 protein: CASSLWGDRDSPLHF
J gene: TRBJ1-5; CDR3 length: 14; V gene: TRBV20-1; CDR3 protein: CSAREGAVNQPQHF
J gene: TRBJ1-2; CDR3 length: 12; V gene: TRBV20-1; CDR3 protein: CSAIPGGYGYTF
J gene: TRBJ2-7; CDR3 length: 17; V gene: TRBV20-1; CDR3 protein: CSARVETSGRARYEQYF
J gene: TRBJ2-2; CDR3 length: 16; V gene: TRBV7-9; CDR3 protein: CASSYSPGRSTGELFF
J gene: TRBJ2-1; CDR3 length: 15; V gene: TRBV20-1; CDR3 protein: CSASGEANPYNEQFF
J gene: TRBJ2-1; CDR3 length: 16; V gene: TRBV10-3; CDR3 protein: CAISPPSGGINNEQFF
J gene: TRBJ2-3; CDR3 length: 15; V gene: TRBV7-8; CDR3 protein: CASSRGTGLEDTQYF
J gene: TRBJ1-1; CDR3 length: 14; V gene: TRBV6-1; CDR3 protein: CASSPGGVLAEAFF
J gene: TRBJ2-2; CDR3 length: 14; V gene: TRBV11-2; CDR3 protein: CASSLDQITGELFF
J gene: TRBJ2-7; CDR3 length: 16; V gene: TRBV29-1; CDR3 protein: CSVEEEEGVIPYEQYF
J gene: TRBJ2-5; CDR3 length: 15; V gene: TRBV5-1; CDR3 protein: CASSLVSGTRETQYF
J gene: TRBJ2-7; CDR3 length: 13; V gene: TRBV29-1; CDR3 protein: CSARGGPTYEQYF
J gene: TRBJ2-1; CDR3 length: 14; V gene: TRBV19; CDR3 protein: CASSHYLRGNEQFF
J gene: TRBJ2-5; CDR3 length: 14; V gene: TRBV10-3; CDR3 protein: CAIGTSGGKETQYF
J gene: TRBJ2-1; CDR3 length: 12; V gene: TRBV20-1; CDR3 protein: CSARAYYNEQFF
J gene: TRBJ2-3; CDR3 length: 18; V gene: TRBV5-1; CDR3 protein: CASSLLLAGMSVTDTQYF
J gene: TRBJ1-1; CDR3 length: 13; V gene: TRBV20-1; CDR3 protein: CSASPPGGTEAFF
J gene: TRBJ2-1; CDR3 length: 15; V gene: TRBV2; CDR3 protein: CASRETSGGANEQFF
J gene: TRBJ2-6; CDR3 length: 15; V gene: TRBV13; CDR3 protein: CASSSTSSGANVLTF
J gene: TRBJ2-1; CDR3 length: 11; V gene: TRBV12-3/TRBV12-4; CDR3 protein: CASSSPHEQFF
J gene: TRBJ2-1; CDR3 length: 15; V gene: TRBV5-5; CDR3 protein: CASSGAGQAYNEQFF
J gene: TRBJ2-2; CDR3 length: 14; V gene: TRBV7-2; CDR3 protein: CASSLGWDPGELFF
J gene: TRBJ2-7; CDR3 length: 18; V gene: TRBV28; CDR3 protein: CASSLSPRLAGGSYEQYF
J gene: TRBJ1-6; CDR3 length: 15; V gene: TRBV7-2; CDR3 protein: CASSLARTSNSPLHF
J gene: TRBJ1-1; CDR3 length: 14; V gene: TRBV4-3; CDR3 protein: CASSQVSRGAEAFF
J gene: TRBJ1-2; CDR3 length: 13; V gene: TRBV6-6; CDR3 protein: CASSTGVGYGYTF
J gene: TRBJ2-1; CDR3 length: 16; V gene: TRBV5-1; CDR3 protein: CASSGTSSYSYNEQFF
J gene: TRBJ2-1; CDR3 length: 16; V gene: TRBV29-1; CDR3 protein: CSVEPLFQGSYNEQFF
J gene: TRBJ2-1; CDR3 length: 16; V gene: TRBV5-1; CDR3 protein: CASSPGTSGRDNEQFF
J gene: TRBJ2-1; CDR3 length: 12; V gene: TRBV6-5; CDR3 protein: CASSYSGFEQFF
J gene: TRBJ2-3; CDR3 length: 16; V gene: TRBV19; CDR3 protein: CASHTGTSGGADTQYF
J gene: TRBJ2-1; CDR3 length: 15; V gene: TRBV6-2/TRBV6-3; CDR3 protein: CASSWKGGSGNEQFF
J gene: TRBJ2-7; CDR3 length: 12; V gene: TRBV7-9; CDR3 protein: CASSHPLREQYF
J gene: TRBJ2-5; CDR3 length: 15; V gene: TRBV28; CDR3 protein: CASQESGEGEETQYF
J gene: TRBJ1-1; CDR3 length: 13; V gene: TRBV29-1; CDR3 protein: CSVEPGLNTEAFF
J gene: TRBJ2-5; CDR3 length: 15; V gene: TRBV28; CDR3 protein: CVKKRTGTNQETQYF
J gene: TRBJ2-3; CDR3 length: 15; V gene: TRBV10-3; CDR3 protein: CAISRTSGGADTQYF
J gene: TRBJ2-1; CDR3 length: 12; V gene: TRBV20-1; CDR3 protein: CSALEWGNEQFF
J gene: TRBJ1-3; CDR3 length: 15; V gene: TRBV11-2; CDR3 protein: CASSRSGQPGNTIYF